Following are 9 T cell receptor beta chains from one sample sequenced in a study of blood T cell repertoires in COVID-19. Only in-frame clones appear in the TCRdb table, and some are missing; sequencing was by immunoSEQ multiplex PCR. In the table there are roughly 250,000 clones, approximately 90% of which are singletons. Input material: PBMCs or T cells enriched from blood (not recorded which). The receptors shown here come from a woman between 40 and 55 years old with acute COVID-19.

This chain links TRBV12-3 or TRBV12-4 with TRBJ1-1; the D is unclear. This CDR3 spans 12 amino acids. With 3 bases removed from V and 7 bases from J, the gap between germline ends came to 9 bases. CDR3 coding DNA: TGTGCCAGCAGTTTTGGCAGGATTGAAGCTTTCTTT. Its translation: CASSFGRIEAFF.

This chain connects TRBV10-2 to TRBJ2-2, with D maybe TRBD1 (6 bases). The length of the CDR3 is 12 residues. Germline lookup yields CDR1 WSHSY and CDR2 SAAADI. With 7 bases removed from V and 9 bases from J, the gap between germline ends came to 12 bases. CDR3 sequence reads: CASTPGGRELFF. The CDR3 coding sequence is TGCGCCAGCACTCCTGGGGGCCGGGAGCTGTTTTTT.

CDR3 residues: CSVEPKVGGRVTEAFF. The CDR3 nucleotides read TGCAGCGTTGAACCAAAAGTGGGGGGGCGAGTCACTGAAGCTTTCTTT. The chain recombines TRBV29-1 with TRBJ1-1, with TRBD1 as a possible D gene (6 bases). Trimming shortened V by 2 bases and J by 4 bases, and 20 bases separated the two germline ends. Germline CDR1 is SQVTM and CDR2 is ANQGSEA. This CDR3 spans 16 amino acids.

This chain links TRBV6-5 with TRBJ1-2; D not certain. The CDR3 contains 15 residues. V shed 6 bases and J shed 1 base, with 15 bases lying between them. CDR1 MNHEY and CDR2 SVGAGI come from the germline V gene. The CDR3 is CASRYGLNNNYGYTF. The CDR3 DNA reads as TGTGCCAGCAGATATGGACTGAATAATAACTATGGCTACACCTTC.

This clone was recorded a few times. The chain joins TRBV28 to TRBJ2-2, with TRBD2 matching 10 bases. V shed 6 bases, J shed 6 bases, and the junction held 4 bases outside the gene matches. From germline, CDR1 is MDHEN and CDR2 SYDVKM. This CDR3 region has 14 residues. CDR3 residues: CASRGLAKSGELFF. The CDR3 DNA sequence: TGTGCCAGCAGGGGACTAGCGAAGTCCGGGGAGCTGTTTTTT.

The chain combines TRBV19 with TRBJ2-3, with 7 bases identical to TRBD1. Unmatched junction bases numbered 0, after V lost 3 bases and J lost 0 bases. The CDR3 totals 14 residues. CDR1 is LNHDA, CDR2 SQIVND, per germline (reference sequence). CDR3 region: CASSMTGSTDTQYF. CDR3 DNA: TGTGCCAGTAGTATGACAGGGAGCACAGATACGCAGTATTTT.

CDR3 in DNA: TGTGCCAGCAGTGAGCCGACGGGTATGAACACTGAAGCTTTCTTT. Translating it yields CASSEPTGMNTEAFF. The J gene is TRBJ1-1, the V gene TRBV6-1; D is unresolved. The CDR3 has 15 residues. The germline V and J ends were trimmed by 3 bases and 0 bases, with 11 bases remaining between them. Germline CDR1 reads MNHNS; CDR2 reads SASEGT.

V is TRBV6-1 and J is TRBJ1-5, with D hard to call. The CDR3 consists of 15 residues. Trimming cost V 2 bases and J 0 bases, with 8 bases left between them. Germline V gene sequence: CDR1 MNHNS, CDR2 SASEGT. The CDR3 DNA reads as TGTGCCAGCAGTGAAAGGAGTAATAGCAATCAGCCCCAGCATTTT. Translated: CASSERSNSNQPQHF.

The chain has TRBV30 and TRBJ2-7; TRBD1 aligns across 8 bases. This CDR3 spans 14 amino acids. With V trimmed by 2 bases and J by 8 bases, 11 bases remained unmatched. Germline V gene lookup returns CDR1 GTSNPN and CDR2 SVGIG (reference sequence). Here the CDR3 DNA reads TGTGCCTGGAGTCTACGGACAGGGAGTGCAAAGCAGTACGTC. The encoded protein is CAWSLRTGSAKQYV.